The T cell receptor (beta chain) under discussion was sequenced for a study of blood T cells in healthy people across ages. As concerns this clonotype: Its specificity is not known.

Individuals who donated were healthy Caucasians from Russia aged roughly 6 to 90. For the second PCR, which ran for 7 to 11 cycles, a sample-barcoded 5' primer and a J-beta primer mix were used. TCRdb passed the 5' RACE reads through MiXCR, listing each CDR3 protein once. The data contain some 1.4 million distinct CDR3 sequences, roughly 40% of them seen just once; the ten biggest clones take up approximately 7.9%. The CDR3 is 18 amino acids. With 8 bases clipped from V and 3 bases from J, the junction kept 16 bases outside the gene matches. Germline-derived CDR1 and CDR2 are LNHDA and SQIVND (reference sequence). Study-wide findings and caveats: Calculation of diversity from one million T cells yielded estimates considered to be underestimates.

This TCR was sampled from a woman younger than 35 in good health. This chain connects TRBV19 to TRBJ2-1; TRBD1 matches at 10 bases. Sequencing input: blood. The CDR3 nucleotides read TGTGCCAGTGTGGCGTATGGGGGGGACAGGGGAGGCTACAATGAGCAGTTCTTC. It encodes CASVAYGGDRGGYNEQFF.